The rows below give T cell receptor beta chains drawn from one sample of a study of shared clonotypes between healthy human individuals. Sequencing used immunoSEQ multiplex PCR; TCRdb keeps in-frame clones, though not all of them. The table lists about 470,000 clones, 79% of them singletons. What was sequenced was PBMCs. These receptors all stem from a woman aged 40 to 50 in good health. Some clones in this sample may be carry-over from other donors' samples. CDR3s include the opening cysteine and the closing phenylalanine or tryptophan. Fields, in order: V gene, J gene, D gene, clone size, CDR3 protein, CDR3 DNA. A D gene is named only where the DNA matches it firmly. Only some rows state a clone size, as once, few, many or a class for expanded clones.

TRBV7-2,TRBJ2-5,TRBD2,once,CASRRDYDETQYF,TGTGCCAGCAGACGGGACTACGACGAGACCCAGTACTTC
TRBV7-3,TRBJ2-1,TRBD2,many,CASSPLAGGGHEQFF,TGTGCCAGCAGCCCATTAGCGGGAGGGGGGCATGAGCAGTTCTTC
TRBV28,TRBJ2-3,.,once,CASGVGGNPSTDTQYF,TGTGCCAGCGGGGTCGGCGGGAACCCTAGCACAGATACGCAGTATTTT
TRBV9,TRBJ2-2,TRBD1,.,CASSVEQGAGELFF,TGTGCCAGCAGCGTAGAACAGGGGGCCGGGGAGCTGTTTTTT
TRBV10-3,TRBJ2-7,.,.,CAISEGLIYEQYF,TGTGCCATCAGTGAAGGACTGATCTACGAGCAGTACTTC
TRBV28,TRBJ1-4,.,.,CASSLVGALNEKLFF,TGTGCCAGCAGTTTAGTGGGGGCCCTAAATGAAAAACTGTTTTTT
TRBV11-2,TRBJ2-7,TRBD1,.,CASSLARDRVSEQYF,TGTGCCAGCAGCTTGGCCCGGGACAGGGTCTCCGAGCAGTACTTC
TRBV5-1,TRBJ2-1,.,.,CASGSGSSYNEQFF,TGCGCCAGCGGTAGCGGAAGCTCCTACAATGAGCAGTTCTTC
TRBV2,TRBJ2-1,.,once,CASSDKTIPSYNEQFF,TGTGCCAGCAGTGATAAAACAATCCCCTCCTACAATGAGCAGTTCTTC
TRBV11-2,TRBJ1-5,.,once,CASSLDPSFNQPQHF,TGTGCCAGCAGCTTAGATCCCAGTTTCAATCAGCCCCAGCATTTT
TRBV2,TRBJ1-5,.,.,CASSDQGKGQPQHF,TGTGCCAGCAGTGACCAGGGTAAGGGTCAGCCCCAGCATTTT
TRBV6-5,TRBJ1-1,.,.,CASSYEGPNDWHCF,TGTGCCAGCAGTTACGAGGGACCCAATGACTGGCACTGTTTT
TRBV9,TRBJ2-1,TRBD2,.,CASSVELAGKYNEQFF,TGTGCCAGCAGCGTAGAACTAGCGGGAAAGTACAATGAGCAGTTCTTC
TRBV10-3,TRBJ2-2,TRBD2,.,CATMGLSSGELFF,TGTGCCACCATGGGACTATCATCCGGGGAGCTGTTTTTT
TRBV4-2,TRBJ2-5,.,.,CASSQASTRQETQYF,TGTGCCAGCAGCCAAGCCTCGACTAGGCAAGAGACCCAGTACTTC
TRBV29-1,TRBJ2-1,.,.,CSVEKGRTYNEQFF,TGCAGCGTTGAGAAGGGCCGAACCTACAATGAGCAGTTCTTC
TRBV6-5,TRBJ1-2,.,.,CASSYSRSYGYTF,TGTGCCAGCAGTTACTCGAGGAGCTATGGCTACACCTTC
TRBV18,TRBJ1-4,TRBD1,.,CASSPDRGDEKLFF,TGTGCCAGCTCACCAGACAGGGGGGACGAAAAACTGTTTTTT
TRBV15,TRBJ1-5,.,few,CATGIKGNQPQHF,TGTGCCACCGGGATAAAGGGAAATCAGCCCCAGCATTTT
TRBV10-3,TRBJ2-7,.,once,CAIGGASYEQYF,TGTGCCATCGGTGGCGCCTCCTACGAGCAGTACTTC
TRBV19,TRBJ2-5,TRBD2,.,CASSNGGSEETQYF,TGTGCCAGTAGTAATGGCGGGAGTGAAGAGACCCAGTACTTC